The entry below gives a single T cell receptor (beta chain) sequence along with its context. This specimen comes from a study of blood T cell repertoires in COVID-19. In the study overall: Some COVID-19 samples were acute and others convalescent; all came from the United States, Italy and Spain. PBMCs, B-cell-depleted T cells, or T cells were the source of the cDNA or gDNA that made up the material.

Method: immunoSEQ multiplex PCR; TCRdb's copy keeps in-frame clones and lacks some. Altogether about 190,000 clones are present, around 90% being singletons, with the ten largest covering about 0.58%. This CDR3 contains 13 residues. Germline assignment: CDR1 SQVTM and CDR2 ANQGSEA. The V and J ends lost 6 bases and 1 base respectively, with 7 bases between them. This receptor was identified in a man over 45 with acute or convalescent COVID-19. Sequences were obtained from peripheral blood. The chain combines TRBV29-1 with TRBJ2-6; D gene uncertain. CDR3 DNA sequence: TGCAGCGTCGAGTTATCTGGGGCCAACGTCCTGACTTTC. This translates into CSVELSGANVLTF.